Listed below are T cell receptor beta chains from one sample, sequenced in a study of OX40 agonist ivuxolimab in advanced cancers. Profiling relied on immunoSEQ multiplex PCR, and the TCRdb table lists in-frame clones only, not all of them. This table holds around 60,000 clones, about 87% found once. The input for sequencing was CD4+ or CD8+ T cells sorted from blood, taken in a trial of the OX40 agonist ivuxolimab. The receptors shown here come from an adult with an advanced solid tumor such as melanoma, head and neck, liver or kidney cancer. Each CDR3 is given with its conserved first and last residue. A D gene is named only where the DNA matches it firmly. Clone size is stated in some rows and not others, as once, few, many or a class when expanded.

>TRBJ2-5|.|TRBV5-1|.
CASSLVGTRGETQYF
TGCGCCAGCAGCTTGGTAGGGACGAGGGGAGAGACCCAGTACTTC
>TRBJ2-7|.|TRBV11-2|.
CASSLTQGVTYEQYF
TGTGCCAGCAGCTTAACCCAAGGAGTAACCTACGAGCAGTACTTC
>TRBJ2-3|.|TRBV29-1|.
CSVESGATDTQYF
TGCAGCGTTGAATCAGGGGCCACAGATACGCAGTATTTT
>TRBJ2-7|.|TRBV11-2|.
CASSKSLSYEQYF
TGTGCCAGCAGCAAATCCCTCTCCTACGAGCAGTACTTC
>TRBJ1-2|.|TRBV28|TRBD1
CASSSPSQGARFDGYTF
TGTGCCAGCAGTTCCCCTTCACAGGGGGCGCGTTTTGATGGCTACACCTTC
>TRBJ2-5|.|TRBV19|TRBD2
CASSPRTSWETQYF
TGTGCCAGTAGTCCACGGACTAGCTGGGAGACCCAGTACTTC
>TRBJ2-3|.|TRBV2|.
CASSEGSGTDTQYF
TGTGCCAGCAGTGAAGGGTCGGGCACAGATACGCAGTATTTT
>TRBJ1-1|.|TRBV5-1|.
CASSLAGNTEAFF
TGCGCCAGCAGCTTGGCCGGGAACACTGAAGCTTTCTTT
>TRBJ2-7|.|TRBV6-5|.
CASSIARVGYEQYF
TGTGCCAGCAGCATAGCCCGGGTCGGCTACGAGCAGTACTTC
>TRBJ2-7|.|TRBV5-6|.
CASSLVSGPTYEQYF
TGTGCCAGCAGCTTGGTTTCAGGGCCGACCTACGAGCAGTACTTC
>TRBJ2-7|.|TRBV5-1|TRBD2
CASSRTSGTYEQYF
TGCGCCAGCAGCAGAACTAGCGGGACCTACGAGCAGTACTTC
>TRBJ2-2|.|TRBV28|.
CASIGAQNTGELFF
TGTGCCAGCATTGGGGCGCAAAACACCGGGGAGCTGTTTTTT
>TRBJ2-2|.|TRBV5-1|.
CASQRQGGTGELFF
TGCGCCAGCCAACGACAGGGAGGCACCGGGGAGCTGTTTTTT
>TRBJ2-1|once|TRBV6-5|.
CASSYSVENEQFF
TGTGCCAGCAGTTACTCGGTTGAAAATGAGCAGTTCTTC
>TRBJ2-7|.|TRBV30|TRBD1
CAWGGQHYEQYF
TGTGCCTGGGGGGGACAGCACTACGAGCAGTACTTC
>TRBJ1-5|.|TRBV19|.
CASSASVAGNQPQHF
TGTGCCAGTAGCGCCAGCGTTGCGGGAAACCAGCCCCAGCATTTT
>TRBJ1-3|.|TRBV5-4|.
CASSLDLRRGGNTIYF
TGTGCCAGCAGCTTGGATCTACGGCGGGGGGGAAACACCATATATTTT
>TRBJ2-3|.|TRBV9|TRBD2
CASSQTPGGDTQYF
TGTGCCAGCAGCCAAACGCCGGGGGGTGATACGCAGTATTTT
>TRBJ2-1|once|TRBV7-2|TRBD2
CASILLAGGPNEQFF
TGTGCCAGCATACTTTTGGCGGGAGGGCCTAATGAGCAGTTCTTC
>TRBJ1-1|.|TRBV11-3|.
CASSPGQSNTEAFF
TGTGCCAGCAGCCCAGGACAGTCTAACACTGAAGCTTTCTTT
>TRBJ2-2|.|TRBV27|TRBD2
CASSPSGGLTSGRHTGELFF
TGTGCCAGCAGTCCCAGTGGGGGGCTCACTAGCGGGAGGCACACCGGGGAGCTGTTTTTT
>TRBJ1-5|.|TRBV6-6|TRBD1
CASSGQGGMQPQHF
TGTGCCAGCAGTGGACAGGGAGGTATGCAGCCCCAGCATTTT
>TRBJ1-2|.|TRBV7-9|TRBD1
CASSPGTGANYGYTF
TGTGCCAGCAGCCCAGGGACAGGGGCTAACTATGGCTACACCTTC
>TRBJ2-1|.|TRBV7-9|TRBD2
CASSPSSGRYNEQFF
TGTGCCAGCAGCCCCTCTAGCGGGAGGTACAATGAGCAGTTCTTC
>TRBJ2-2|once|TRBV7-3|TRBD2
CASSLPRGLAGSTGELFF
TGTGCCAGCAGCTTACCCCGGGGACTAGCGGGAAGCACCGGGGAGCTGTTTTTT
>TRBJ1-2|.|TRBV25-1|.
CASSRNYGYTF
TGTGCCAGCAGTCGAAACTATGGCTACACCTTC
>TRBJ1-5|.|TRBV4-3|.
CASSQETNQPQHF
TGCGCCAGCAGCCAAGAAACCAATCAGCCCCAGCATTTT
>TRBJ2-7|.|TRBV6-5|.
CASSSRGWGYEQYF
TGTGCCAGCAGTTCCAGGGGATGGGGGTACGAGCAGTACTTC
>TRBJ1-1|.|TRBV5-1|.
CASSPTENTEAFF
TGCGCCAGCAGCCCGACGGAGAACACTGAAGCTTTCTTT
>TRBJ2-7|.|TRBV6-6|.
CASSYGLGEQYF
TGTGCCAGCAGTTACGGATTGGGCGAGCAGTACTTC
>TRBJ2-3|few|TRBV6-1|.
CASSENYISGYTDTQYF
TGTGCCAGCAGTGAGAATTATATTAGCGGATACACAGATACGCAGTATTTT
>TRBJ1-4|.|TRBV18|.
CASSPGGEGREKLFF
TGTGCCAGCTCACCAGGCGGGGAAGGAAGAGAAAAACTGTTTTTT
>TRBJ2-5|.|TRBV30|.
CAWSPLFQETQYF
TGTGCCTGGAGTCCGCTATTCCAAGAGACCCAGTACTTC
>TRBJ2-7|.|TRBV7-2|.
CASSSSPGAEQYF
TGTGCCAGCAGCTCCAGTCCTGGAGCCGAGCAGTACTTC
>TRBJ2-2|.|TRBV7-6|.
CASSPRLQGTGELFF
TGTGCCAGCAGCCCCCGCTTACAGGGCACCGGGGAGCTGTTTTTT
>TRBJ2-1|.|TRBV11-2|TRBD2
CASSQPGLAGSNEQFF
TGTGCCAGCAGTCAACCGGGACTAGCGGGAAGCAATGAGCAGTTCTTC
>TRBJ1-2|once|TRBV7-2|.
CASSLAGALTNYGYTF
TGTGCCAGCAGCTTAGCCGGGGCACTTACTAACTATGGCTACACCTTC
>TRBJ1-2|.|TRBV19|.
CASTETQGAGGYTF
TGTGCCAGCACCGAGACCCAGGGTGCTGGGGGCTACACCTTC
>TRBJ2-7|.|TRBV28|TRBD1
CASSSSQGFPYEQYF
TGTGCCAGCAGCTCGTCACAGGGGTTTCCCTACGAGCAGTACTTC
>TRBJ2-3|.|TRBV7-6|.
CASSLVLADTQYF
TGTGCCAGCAGCTTAGTTTTAGCAGATACGCAGTATTTT
>TRBJ2-2|.|TRBV29-1|.
CSVGRGVGTGELFF
TGCAGCGTTGGGAGGGGGGTTGGCACCGGGGAGCTGTTTTTT
>TRBJ1-2|.|TRBV5-1|TRBD1
CASSLSTGANYGYTF
TGCGCCAGCAGCTTGTCAACAGGGGCTAACTATGGCTACACCTTC
>TRBJ1-5|.|TRBV27|.
CASSLSWQGNQPQHF
TGTGCCAGCAGTTTATCCTGGCAGGGCAATCAGCCCCAGCATTTT
>TRBJ2-3|.|TRBV7-8|TRBD2
CASSPDGLAANTDTQYF
TGTGCCAGCAGCCCCGACGGTCTAGCGGCGAACACAGATACGCAGTATTTT
>TRBJ2-3|.|TRBV5-1|TRBD2
CASSKRTSGGTDTQYF
TGCGCCAGCAGCAAGAGGACTAGCGGGGGTACAGATACGCAGTATTTT
>TRBJ2-1|few|TRBV29-1|TRBD2
CSVPRGAGLYNEQFF
TGCAGCGTCCCGAGAGGAGCGGGACTCTACAATGAGCAGTTCTTC
>TRBJ2-1|.|TRBV18|TRBD2
CASSRQTSSYGEQFF
TGTGCCAGCTCACGACAGACTAGCAGTTACGGTGAGCAGTTCTTC
>TRBJ2-5|.|TRBV29-1|.
CSGVGGDETQYF
TGCAGCGGCGTGGGGGGCGATGAGACCCAGTACTTC
>TRBJ2-7|.|TRBV7-8|.
CASSLAGSDSYEQYF
TGTGCCAGCAGCTTAGCCGGCAGCGACTCCTACGAGCAGTACTTC
>TRBJ2-3|.|TRBV29-1|TRBD2
CSVWGGTLSDTQYF
TGCAGCGTATGGGGGGGGACCCTCTCGGATACGCAGTATTTT
>TRBJ1-1|few|TRBV5-5|.
CASSTKRGYTEAFF
TGTGCCAGCAGCACGAAAAGGGGCTACACTGAAGCTTTCTTT
>TRBJ1-6|.|TRBV28|.
CASSPPATSPLHF
TGTGCCAGCAGCCCTCCCGCCACTTCACCCCTCCACTTT
>TRBJ2-3|once|TRBV19|.
CASSISEGGDAQYF
TGTGCCAGTAGTATATCGGAAGGGGGGGACGCGCAGTATTTT
>TRBJ2-7|.|TRBV7-6|.
CASSLLHEQYF
TGTGCCAGCAGCTTACTCCACGAGCAGTACTTC
>TRBJ2-7|.|TRBV27|.
CASSGYPPGEQYF
TGTGCCAGCAGCGGGTACCCCCCTGGCGAGCAGTACTTC
>TRBJ2-3|.|TRBV6-6|.
CASRPNGAGDTQYF
TGTGCCAGCAGACCGAACGGGGCAGGAGATACGCAGTATTTT
>TRBJ2-1|.|TRBV7-9|.
CASSLESGMQFF
TGTGCCAGCAGCTTGGAATCGGGGATGCAGTTCTTC